This passage covers 17 T cell receptor beta chains from one sample sequenced in a study of T cell repertoires in breast cancer (dated by TCRdb to 2015 to 2016). The library was made by emulsion pairing. Reads for this sample came from an Illumina MiSeq. Unpaired genes were suppressed in a second nested PCR with blocking oligos, after which Illumina adaptors and barcodes were added in a third nested PCR. TCRdb reworked the public reads: Q25 trimming with fastp, MiXCR clone assembly, productive beta chains retained. Each CDR3 protein appears once, grouped with its most common genes and DNA. The sample profile shows about 40,000 distinct CDR3 sequences; 35% to 50% of them were found once. The ten largest clonotypes hold 60% to 75% of the sample. To analyze paired alpha-beta TCRs of CD8+ T cells, the researchers used an expanded emulsion RT-PCR method with primers covering all TCR V genes. The sample was CD8+ T cells. The receptors stem from a pool of human donors with breast cancer or a healthy control (not recorded which).

This clonotype was recorded a few times. The chain joins TRBV7-9 to TRBJ1-5; D not resolved. CDR1 SEHNR and CDR2 FQNEAQ come from the germline V gene (reference sequence). This CDR3 has 17 amino acids. Trimming pared 1 base from V and 6 bases from J, leaving 19 bases between. Here the CDR3 DNA reads TGTGCCAGCAGCTTAGGACCCGAGCGAGCTTCGGGTCAGCCCCAGCATTTT. Translation gives CASSLGPERASGQPQHF.

The CDR3 is CASSLRGPGNEQFF. DNA of the CDR3: TGTGCCAGCAGCTTGAGGGGGCCTGGGAATGAGCAGTTCTTC. The V and J genes are TRBV7-3 and TRBJ2-1, with 7 bases matching TRBD1. Germline-derived CDR1 and CDR2 are SGHTA and FQGTGA. There are 14 residues in the CDR3. The junction had 6 bases not matched to a gene; V was cut back by 3 bases and J by 7 bases.

This clonotype was observed a handful of times. The rearrangement uses TRBV20-1 and TRBJ1-2; 7 bases are shared with TRBD1. V shed 5 bases and J 8 bases; nucleotides not matched to a gene: 11. This CDR3 spans 13 amino acids. In germline, CDR1 is DFQATT, CDR2 SNEGSKA (reference sequence). The CDR3 DNA reads TGCAGTGCTGGGGACAGTCAAAGGGAAGGCTACACCTTC. Protein product: CSAGDSQREGYTF.

The chain combines TRBV15 with TRBJ2-1; D is perhaps TRBD2 (6 bases). Germline lookup yields CDR1 LNHNV and CDR2 YYDKDF (reference sequence). The CDR3 runs to 15 residues. Deletions cut 7 bases from V and 4 bases from J, with 17 bases between. CDR3 in amino acids: CATKAGTPTYNEQFF. In nucleotides, the CDR3 is TGTGCCACCAAAGCCGGGACTCCAACTTACAATGAGCAGTTCTTC.

The CDR3 region has the DNA TGCAGTGCTAGCTTTCCCGGGACTAGCGGGAGGGCCGCCCCCGATACGCAGTATTTT. Residues: CSASFPGTSGRAAPDTQYF. The chain carries TRBV20-1 and TRBJ2-3; 16 nucleotides match TRBD2. The CDR3 totals 19 residues. With 3 bases clipped from V and 6 bases from J, the junction kept 15 bases outside the gene matches. Germline loops: CDR1 DFQATT, CDR2 SNEGSKA (reference sequence).

The J gene is TRBJ2-3, the V gene TRBV7-6; 11 bases align to TRBD2. This CDR3 comprises 18 residues. CDR1 and CDR2 (germline): SGHVS, FNYEAQ. J was trimmed by 3 bases and V by 4 bases; bases with no gene match: 12. Here the CDR3 DNA reads TGTGCCAGCAGCTCAGGACTAGCGGGCAAGCTCGGGACAGATACGCAGTATTTT. This translates into CASSSGLAGKLGTDTQYF.

V usage is TRBV12-3 or TRBV12-4 and J usage is TRBJ2-7; D gene unclear. This CDR3 has 11 residues. The V gene lost 5 bases and the J gene lost 3 bases, with 5 bases spanning the gap. The CDR3 reads CASSVGYEQYF. For the CDR3, the DNA is TGTGCCAGCAGTGTGGGCTACGAGCAGTACTTC.

The J gene is TRBJ1-1, the V gene TRBV7-8, with D unclear. Trimming took off 4 bases at V and 5 bases at J, with 17 bases between the two ends. CDR3 length equals 15 residues. Germline CDR1 reads SGHVS; CDR2 reads FQNEAQ. The CDR3 protein is CASSSPTGSRTEAFF. CDR3 sequence (DNA): TGTGCCAGCAGCTCGCCCACCGGGAGTCGAACTGAAGCTTTCTTT.

This clonotype was found a few times. V usage is TRBV20-1 and J usage is TRBJ2-7; 8 bases are shared with TRBD2. Trimming at V came to 6 bases and at J to 4 bases, leaving 11 bases not matched to a gene. Germline-derived CDR1 and CDR2 are DFQATT and SNEGSKA (reference sequence). The CDR3 extends over 14 amino acids. The chain's CDR3 is CSARRLAPPYEQYF. DNA of the CDR3: TGCAGTGCACGCCGACTAGCGCCTCCTTACGAGCAGTACTTC.

CDR3 nucleotide sequence: TGTGCCAGCAGCCACAGGGCCCACGAGCAGTACTTC. It encodes CASSHRAHEQYF. The genes are TRBV12-3 or TRBV12-4 and TRBJ2-7, with D maybe TRBD1 (6 bases). V was trimmed by 6 bases and J by 5 bases, leaving 11 bases between them. CDR3 length equals 12 residues.

This clonotype was seen repeatedly, ten times or more. The rearrangement joins TRBV20-1 to TRBJ2-3; unclear D gene. This CDR3 has 13 amino acids. The germline gives CDR1 DFQATT, CDR2 SNEGSKA (reference sequence). V was shortened by 5 bases and J by 2 bases, with 11 bases between the two germline ends. The CDR3 is CSASKIPTDTQYF. CDR3 bases: TGCAGTGCTTCGAAGATTCCCACAGATACGCAGTATTTT.

This clonotype appeared a single time. The chain employs TRBV12-5 and TRBJ1-1; D is undetermined. This CDR3 has 16 amino acids. Deletions cut 3 bases from V and 6 bases from J, with 20 bases between. Germline V lookup: CDR1 LGHNT, CDR2 FRNRAP. CDR3 protein: CASGFISMRLHAEAFF. In nucleotides, the CDR3 is TGTGCTAGTGGTTTTATATCCATGAGGCTCCATGCTGAAGCTTTCTTT.

This clonotype appeared a few times. The chain links TRBV11-3 to TRBJ2-5; perhaps TRBD1 as D (5 bases). The germline gives CDR1 SGHNT, CDR2 YENEEA. This CDR3 spans 14 amino acids. The germline V and J ends were trimmed by 5 bases and 3 bases, with 13 bases remaining between them. CDR3 residues: CASSPRPDKETQYF. The CDR3 DNA follows: TGTGCCAGCAGCCCCCGTCCGGACAAAGAGACCCAGTACTTC.

This clonotype has a single count. V is TRBV6-1 and J is TRBJ2-1; D is unresolved. Trimming removed 5 bases at V and 1 base at J, with 12 bases between. The CDR3 length is 15 residues. From germline, CDR1 is MNHNS and CDR2 SASEGT. This CDR3 reads CASSPLGGSYNEQFF. CDR3 in DNA: TGTGCCAGCAGTCCGTTGGGTGGATCCTACAATGAGCAGTTCTTC.

The chain carries TRBV29-1 and TRBJ2-1; 8 bases fit TRBD2. The V gene end was trimmed by 7 bases and the J gene end by 6 bases; junction bases not matched to a gene: 5. CDR3 length: 12 amino acids. CDR1 is SQVTM and CDR2 is ANQGSEA in the germline V gene. The CDR3 coding sequence is TGCAGCGCTCAGACTAGCGTCAATGAGCAGTTCTTC. As protein: CSAQTSVNEQFF.

The chain carries TRBV7-3 and TRBJ2-1; tentatively, D is TRBD1 (5 bases). The germline V and J ends were trimmed by 5 bases and 7 bases, with 15 bases remaining between them. Germline V gene lookup returns CDR1 SGHTA and CDR2 FQGTGA. CDR3 size: 14 residues. The CDR3 DNA reads TGTGCCAGCAGCCAGATGAGTAAGGGGAATGAGCAGTTCTTC. As protein: CASSQMSKGNEQFF.

The CDR3 DNA is TGCAGCGTTGGGCAGGTTAGCAATCAGCCCCAGCATTTT. Translated, it gives CSVGQVSNQPQHF. This chain joins TRBV29-1 and TRBJ1-5; no clear D gene. CDR1 SQVTM and CDR2 ANQGSEA come from the germline V gene. This CDR3 comprises 13 residues. Trimming left V 4 bases short and J 0 bases short, with 7 bases between.